This note documents a single TCR beta chain sequence. This sample was taken from a study of blood T cell repertoires in COVID-19. Study context: Acute and convalescent COVID-19 specimens originated in the United States, Italy and Spain. Sources were T cells, B-cell-depleted T cells, or PBMCs; the material itself was cDNA or gDNA.

The V and J ends lost 3 bases and 8 bases respectively, with 14 bases between them. CDR3 size: 15 residues. CDR1 is LNHDA, CDR2 SQIVND, per germline (reference sequence). The method was immunoSEQ multiplex PCR; TCRdb's version includes in-frame clones alone and lacks a portion of them. This table has 85,000 to 130,000 clones, more than 80% appearing once. Sequenced input: peripheral blood. The chain combines TRBV19 with TRBJ1-6, with TRBD1 as a possible D gene (6 bases). This TCR came from a woman aged 55-70 years with acute or convalescent COVID-19. Here the CDR3 reads CASSIHGPGDSPLHF. As DNA, the CDR3 is TGTGCCAGTAGTATTCACGGACCAGGGGATTCACCCCTCCACTTT. The full variable domain, rest sourced from reference TRBV19 and TRBJ1-6, is DGGITQSPKYLFRKEGQNVTLSCEQNLNHDAMYWYRQDPGQGLRLIYYSQIVNDFQKGDIAEGYSVSREKKESFPLTVTSAQKNPTAFYLCASSIHGPGDSPLHFGNGTRLTVT.